The entry that follows covers one TCR beta chain sequence. Germline V gene data show CDR1 as LGHNA and CDR2 as YSLEER. CDR3 length: 16 amino acids. Trimming cost V 5 bases and J 8 bases; bases outside gene matches: 10. The TCR beta profiling, which covered VDJ combination and CDR3 sequence, was carried out using genomic DNA as the template. TCRdb itself ran the reads through MiXCR, one entry per CDR3 protein. The data contain about 190,000 distinct CDR3 sequences, less than 70% of them singletons. The sample comes from a study of CD8+CD57+ T cells in acquired aplastic anemia. This receptor was taken from a human donor in good health, serving as a control. Sequenced: sorted CD4+, CD8+, or CD8+CD57+ T cells (not recorded which) from PBMCs. The V and J genes are TRBV4-3 and TRBJ1-6, with 9 bases aligning to TRBD1. Written as DNA, the CDR3 is TGCGCCAGCAGCAAAACCGGGACAGGGCCAGATTCACCCCTCCACTTT. This gives the protein CASSKTGTGPDSPLHF.